This T cell receptor beta chain was observed in a study of CD8+CD57+ T cells in acquired aplastic anemia. Whole-study results and caveats: A significant difference in CD8+ Simpson's diversity between patients and controls was not found.

As regards this clonotype: Its antigen is still unknown.

For CDR3 and TCR beta VDJ profiling, genomic DNA was the template used. TCRdb itself ran the reads through MiXCR, one entry per CDR3 protein. The table shows 250,000 to 300,000 distinct CDR3 sequences, with 45% to 65% occurring only once. The origin of this receptor is a human donor with severe aplastic anemia or a healthy control (not recorded which). Sequencing used sorted CD4+, CD8+, or CD8+CD57+ T cells (not recorded which) from PBMCs.

This CDR3 is CASSFSGVGYYEQYF. CDR3 coding DNA: TGTGCCAGCAGCTTTTCGGGGGTAGGCTACTACGAGCAGTACTTC. The rearrangement links TRBV7-2 to TRBJ2-7; possible D gene TRBD2, 6 bases. V lost 3 bases to trimming and J lost 3 bases, with 15 bases between them. In germline, CDR1 is SGHTA, CDR2 FQGNSA. This CDR3 has 15 amino acids.